Described below is a single T cell receptor (beta chain) sequence and its context. Its cognate antigen is unknown. The record originates from a study of blood T cells in healthy people across ages. Germline V CDR1 and CDR2: KGHDR, SFDVKD. V was pared by 4 bases and J by 0 bases, with 3 bases of the junction left unmatched. CDR3 length equals 15 residues. The use of a sample-barcoded 5' primer and a J-beta primer mix characterized a second PCR of about 7 to 12 cycles. MiXCR was run by TCRdb on the 5' RACE reads, yielding one entry per CDR3 protein. In the table there are around 700,000 distinct CDR3 sequences, around 25% of which are singletons. Study-wide results and limits: Among long-lived donors, naive CD4+ cells were more numerous and diversity higher than in aged donors. TCR beta diversity, measured per million T cells, fell in a roughly linear way with age. Naive T cell percentage showed a strong correlation with the diversity of TCR beta.

The data also belong to a second study, concerning T cells of mothers and their children. As reported in that work: Three healthy Caucasian mothers, along with their six children, served as the donors.

The origin of this receptor is a boy aged 5-17 years in good health. Sequencing was performed on blood. The chain links TRBV24-1 to TRBJ2-3, with 7 bases aligning to TRBD1. For the CDR3, the DNA is TGTGCCACCAGTGACCCGACAGGGAGCACAGATACGCAGTATTTT. The encoded protein is CATSDPTGSTDTQYF.